These 19 T cell receptor beta chains share one sample of origin, sequenced in a study of shared clonotypes between healthy human individuals. Clones were sequenced by immunoSEQ multiplex PCR, and TCRdb holds only the in-frame ones, with some missing. The sample holds 2 million to 2.5 million clones, 90% to 97% seen once. The sequencing sample was made of naive CD4+ T cells sorted from blood. Stated subset: CD45RA+ positively selected. These TCRs come from a man aged 18 to 30 in good health.

This clone was observed once. The J gene is TRBJ2-3, the V gene TRBV11-2, with D possibly matching TRBD1 (5 bases). V was cut by 3 bases and J by 5 bases, with 12 bases left in between. CDR3 length: 14 residues. Germline CDR1 SGHAT, CDR2 FQNNGV. The CDR3 sequence is CASSFRVLGDTQYF. The CDR3 DNA follows: TGTGCCAGCAGCTTCAGGGTTTTAGGAGATACGCAGTATTTT. The full variable domain, rest sourced from reference TRBV11-2 and TRBJ2-3, is EAGVAQSPRYKIIEKRQSVAFWCNPISGHATLYWYQQILGQGPKLLIQFQNNGVVDDSQLPKDRFSAERLKGVDSTLKIQPAKLEDSAVYLCASSFRVLGDTQYFGPGTRLTVL.

The genes are TRBV5-1 and TRBJ1-2; perhaps TRBD1 as D (6 bases). The CDR3 has 15 amino acids. Germline V gene data show CDR1 as SGHRS and CDR2 as YFSETQ. V was trimmed by 4 bases and J by 1 base, leaving 14 bases between them. The CDR3 loop reads CASSPGHVLNYGYTF. CDR3 bases: TGCGCCAGCAGCCCGGGACACGTTCTTAACTATGGCTACACCTTC.

This clone showed up just once. This sequence joins TRBV27 and TRBJ2-5; D gene uncertain. V lost 6 bases to trimming and J lost 4 bases, with 18 bases between them. There are 15 residues in the CDR3. Germline CDR1 and CDR2: MNHEY and SMNVEV (reference sequence). Written as DNA, the CDR3 is TGTGCCAGCAGCCCCGTACGTACCATCCGAGAGACCCAGTACTTC. Its translation is CASSPVRTIRETQYF.

The chain carries TRBV5-6 and TRBJ2-3, with TRBD2 matching over 7 bases. The V gene's germline CDR1 is SGHDT and CDR2 YYEEEE. The CDR3 has 15 amino acids. Trimming cost V 1 base and J 1 base; bases outside gene matches: 3. CDR3 protein: CASSLSGRGTDTQYF. CDR3 DNA: TGTGCCAGCAGCTTGAGTGGGAGGGGCACAGATACGCAGTATTTT.

V usage is TRBV4-1 and J usage is TRBJ1-2; D is ambiguous. Between the trimmed V and J ends, which lost 1 base and 3 bases, there was a span of 12 bases. Germline CDR1 and CDR2: MGHRA and YSYEKL. This CDR3 has 15 amino acids. CDR3 in amino acids: CASSQAQSLHYGYTF. As DNA, the CDR3 is TGCGCCAGCAGCCAAGCTCAGTCTCTCCACTATGGCTACACCTTC.

This chain connects TRBV18 to TRBJ1-5, with 8 bases aligning to TRBD1. J lost 8 bases, V lost 1 base, and 13 bases had no gene match. This CDR3 has 17 residues. Per germline, CDR1 KGHSH and CDR2 LQKENI. The CDR3 sequence: CASSPRGQAPGGEPQHF. CDR3 sequence (DNA): TGTGCCAGCTCACCACGGGGACAGGCCCCTGGGGGGGAGCCCCAGCATTTT.

The rearrangement joins TRBV11-2 to TRBJ1-4; 9 nucleotides align to TRBD1. The CDR3 sequence is 15 residues long. The V segment lost 5 bases and the J segment 5 bases; nucleotides outside the gene matches: 6. The germline V gene encodes CDR1 SGHAT and CDR2 FQNNGV. The CDR3: CASSAPGTGNEKLFF. CDR3 DNA: TGTGCCAGCAGCGCGCCCGGGACAGGGAATGAAAAACTGTTTTTT.

The chain is built from TRBV4-3 and TRBJ2-6; D unresolved. V was cut by 4 bases and J by 3 bases, with 7 bases left in between. Germline CDR1 LGHNA, CDR2 YSLEER. The CDR3 runs 14 residues. The CDR3 reads CASSPTHGANVLTF. The CDR3, as DNA: TGCGCCAGCAGCCCGACACATGGGGCCAACGTCCTGACTTTC.

The chain carries TRBV18 and TRBJ1-1; 7 bases are a match to TRBD1. The CDR3 is 15 amino acids. In germline, CDR1 is KGHSH, CDR2 LQKENI. The junction had 9 bases not matched to a gene; V was cut back by 3 bases and J by 5 bases. This CDR3 reads CASSPIPGGRTEAFF. The CDR3 DNA reads TGTGCCAGCTCACCGATCCCAGGGGGGAGAACTGAAGCTTTCTTT.

The V call is TRBV7-8, the J call TRBJ1-1, with no clear D. Germline V CDR1 and CDR2: SGHVS, FQNEAQ. The CDR3 runs 14 residues. Between the trimmed V and J ends, which lost 5 bases and 1 base, there was a span of 11 bases. For the CDR3, the DNA is TGTGCCAGCAGCCGGGTGCCGGAGAACACTGAAGCTTTCTTT. Translation: CASSRVPENTEAFF.

This chain links TRBV4-3 with TRBJ1-6, with D possibly matching TRBD1 (5 bases). The CDR3 sequence is 17 residues long. The ends were cut back, 0 bases at V and 3 bases at J, with 12 bases in the middle. In germline, CDR1 is LGHNA, CDR2 YSLEER. CDR3 DNA sequence: TGCGCCAGCAGCCAAGAGGCGGGGCAGGGCTATAATTCACCCCTCCACTTT. This codes for CASSQEAGQGYNSPLHF.

This chain joins TRBV10-2 and TRBJ2-7; D remains unclear. Trimming removed 4 bases at V and 0 bases at J, with 13 bases between. Germline V lookup: CDR1 WSHSY, CDR2 SAAADI. The CDR3 sequence is 15 residues long. The CDR3 here is CASSGYTLGSYEQYF. The DNA of the CDR3 is TGCGCCAGCAGTGGGTACACACTCGGCTCCTACGAGCAGTACTTC.

A few counts support this clone. The same CDR3 arises from other DNA sequences in this sample as well. The chain links TRBV7-2 to TRBJ2-5; D perhaps matches TRBD2 (5 bases). Germline loops: CDR1 SGHTA, CDR2 FQGNSA. CDR3 length: 13 residues. V was cut by 1 base and J by 5 bases, with 8 bases left in between. The CDR3, as DNA: TGTGCCAGCAGCTTAGAACGGAGGGAGACCCAGTACTTC. It translates to CASSLERRETQYF.

DNA of the CDR3: TGTGCCAGCAGTGAAATAAGGGGGATTGGGGCCAGCTCCTATAATTCACCCCTCCACTTT. This codes for CASSEIRGIGASSYNSPLHF. The rearrangement uses TRBV2 and TRBJ1-6, with a tentative D call TRBD1 (6 bases). In germline, CDR1 is SNHLY, CDR2 FYNNEI. V was clipped by 2 bases and J by 0 bases, with 20 bases between them. CDR3 length: 20 amino acids.

On this clone itself: The same CDR3 can be traced to other DNA sequences in this sample. The CDR3 nucleotides read TGTGCCAGCAGCTTTCCCGGGACGGTTAACACTGAAGCTTTCTTT. Translating it yields CASSFPGTVNTEAFF. The J gene is TRBJ1-1, the V gene TRBV5-6; a weak D match, TRBD1 (5 bases). CDR1 is SGHDT and CDR2 is YYEEEE in the germline V gene. Trimming cost V 2 bases and J 2 bases, with 13 bases left between them. This CDR3 has 15 amino acids.

Concerning this clone itself: The sample carries other DNA sequences with the same CDR3. J is TRBJ1-5 and V is TRBV4-1; no reliable D call. Trimming removed 1 base from V and 3 bases from J, with 4 bases in between. Germline CDR1 is MGHRA and CDR2 is YSYEKL. The CDR3 has 13 amino acids. This CDR3 is CASSQGPNQPQHF. Written as DNA, the CDR3 is TGCGCCAGCAGCCAAGGCCCCAATCAGCCCCAGCATTTT.

V is TRBV28 and J is TRBJ1-1; D remains unclear. The V end was cut by 7 bases, the J end by 7 bases, with 13 bases between. Germline CDR1 is MDHEN and CDR2 is SYDVKM. This CDR3 is built from 12 residues. The chain's CDR3 is CASTSPGFEAFF. The CDR3, as DNA: TGTGCCAGCACCTCACCGGGGTTTGAAGCTTTCTTT. The variable domain in full, with the rest retrieved from reference TRBV28 and TRBJ1-1, is DVKVTQSSRYLVKRTGEKVFLECVQDMDHENMFWYRQDPGLGLRLIYFSYDVKMKEKGDIPEGYSVSREKKERFSLILESASTNQTSMYLCASTSPGFEAFFGQGTRLTVV.

The rearrangement uses TRBV10-1 and TRBJ2-2; the D gene is possibly TRBD1 (6 bases). The V gene's germline CDR1 is WNHNN and CDR2 SYGVQD (reference sequence). V lost 5 bases to trimming and J lost 5 bases, with 9 bases between them. The CDR3 sequence is 13 residues long. The CDR3 DNA is TGCGCCAGCAGTAGGACAGTGACCGGGGAGCTGTTTTTT. Translation gives CASSRTVTGELFF.

The V call is TRBV9, the J call TRBJ1-1; D is unresolved. Trimming stripped 6 bases from V and 3 bases from J, with 18 bases between. CDR3 length: 15 residues. Germline assignment: CDR1 SGDLS and CDR2 YYNGEE. CDR3 sequence (DNA): TGTGCCAGCAAACCCCGTTCCTTCAAGGACACTGAAGCTTTCTTT. It codes for CASKPRSFKDTEAFF.